Below, 3 T cell receptor beta chains from the same sample are listed, as sequenced in a study of blood T cell repertoires in COVID-19. Here immunoSEQ multiplex PCR was the method, and the copy in TCRdb shows in-frame clones only, minus some. The sample lists roughly 190,000 clones; 94% were seen once. The sample comprised peripheral blood. All receptors come from a man aged 30 to 39 with COVID-19, enrolled during active disease.

CDR3 region: CATQLSGDNEQFF. CDR3 in DNA: TGTGCCACCCAGCTCTCGGGGGACAATGAGCAGTTCTTC. The gene calls are TRBV6-5 and TRBJ2-1, with a tentative D call TRBD2 (6 bases). CDR3 size: 13 residues. Per germline, CDR1 MNHEY and CDR2 SVGAGI. The germline V and J ends were trimmed by 10 bases and 5 bases, with 15 bases remaining between them.

The chain couples TRBV7-3 to TRBJ2-5; tentatively, D is TRBD1 (5 bases). V lost 1 base and J lost 5, with 14 bases in between. The CDR3 covers 15 residues. Germline values: CDR1 SGHTA, CDR2 FQGTGA. CDR3 loop: CASSLSSGRVETQYF. In nucleotides, the CDR3 is TGTGCCAGCAGCTTAAGTTCCGGCAGGGTGGAGACCCAGTACTTC.

The V and J genes are TRBV2 and TRBJ1-2; D uncertain. V lost 6 bases, J lost 0 bases, and 17 bases lay in between. The CDR3 length is 16 residues. CDR1 and CDR2 from the germline V gene are SNHLY and FYNNEI. The CDR3 nucleotides read TGTGCCAGCAGGCGGGATCGAGACGGAGCTAACTATGGCTACACCTTC. Translating it yields CASRRDRDGANYGYTF.